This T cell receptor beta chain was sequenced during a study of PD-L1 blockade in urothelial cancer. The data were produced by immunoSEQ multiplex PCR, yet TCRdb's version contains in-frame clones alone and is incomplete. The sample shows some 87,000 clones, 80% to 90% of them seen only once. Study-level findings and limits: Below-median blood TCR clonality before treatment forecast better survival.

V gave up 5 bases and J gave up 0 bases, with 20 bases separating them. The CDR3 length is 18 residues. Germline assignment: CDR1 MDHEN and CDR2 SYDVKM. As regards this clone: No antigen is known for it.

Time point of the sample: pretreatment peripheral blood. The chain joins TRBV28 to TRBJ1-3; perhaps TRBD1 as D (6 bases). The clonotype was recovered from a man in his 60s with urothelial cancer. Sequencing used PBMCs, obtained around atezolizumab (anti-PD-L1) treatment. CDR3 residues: CASSNPWGQLGSGNTIYF. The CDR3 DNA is TGTGCCAGCAGTAACCCCTGGGGGCAGTTGGGCTCTGGAAACACCATATATTTT.